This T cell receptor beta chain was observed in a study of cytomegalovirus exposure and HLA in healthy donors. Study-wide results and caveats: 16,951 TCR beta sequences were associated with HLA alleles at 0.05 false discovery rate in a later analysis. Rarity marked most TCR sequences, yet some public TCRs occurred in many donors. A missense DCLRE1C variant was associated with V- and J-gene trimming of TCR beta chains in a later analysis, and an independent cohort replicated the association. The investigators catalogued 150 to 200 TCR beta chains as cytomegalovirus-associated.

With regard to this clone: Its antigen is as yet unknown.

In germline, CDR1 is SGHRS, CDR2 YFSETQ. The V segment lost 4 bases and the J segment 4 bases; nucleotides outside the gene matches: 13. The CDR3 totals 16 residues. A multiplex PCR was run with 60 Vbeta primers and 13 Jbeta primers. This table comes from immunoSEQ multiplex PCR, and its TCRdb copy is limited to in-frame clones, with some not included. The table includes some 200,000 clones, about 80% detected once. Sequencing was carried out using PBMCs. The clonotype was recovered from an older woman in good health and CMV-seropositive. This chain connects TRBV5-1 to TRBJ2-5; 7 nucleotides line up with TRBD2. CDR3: CASSLSRPGEGETQYF. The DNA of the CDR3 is TGCGCCAGCAGCCTTAGCCGTCCCGGGGAGGGAGAGACCCAGTACTTC. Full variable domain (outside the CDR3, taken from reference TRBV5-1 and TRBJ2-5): KAGVTQTPRYLIKTRGQQVTLSCSPISGHRSVSWYQQTPGQGLQFLFEYFSETQRNKGNFPGRFSGRQFSNSRSEMNVSTLELGDSALYLCASSLSRPGEGETQYFGPGTRLLVL.